The 25 T cell receptor beta chains given below trace back to one sample, sequenced in a study of human T cells and chemical hapten exposure. MiXCR was run by TCRdb on the RACE reads, yielding one entry per CDR3 protein. The repertoire holds around 120,000 distinct CDR3 sequences, with around 13% as singletons. Time point: patch test 1, 2 weeks after DPC sensitization. Treatment defined: therapeutic diphenylcyclopropenone sensitization with weekly scalp DPC. The sequencing used whole blood, collected in connection with sensitization to the hapten diphenylcyclopropenone (DPC). These receptors were collected from a man aged 18 to 35 with alopecia areata. Some clones in this sample may be carry-over from other donors' samples.

The chain combines TRBV7-3 with TRBJ2-2, with 8 bases lining up with TRBD1. The CDR3 covers 14 residues. Germline V gives CDR1 SGHTA, CDR2 FQGTGA. V dropped 5 bases and J dropped 7; count of bases not matched to a gene: 6. DNA for the CDR3: TGTGCCAGCAGCAAGGACAGGGCGGTCGGGGAGCTGTTTTTT. Its translation: CASSKDRAVGELFF.

This chain connects TRBV13 to TRBJ2-1; unclear D gene. The CDR3 contains 17 residues. The germline gives CDR1 PRHDT, CDR2 FYEKMQ (reference sequence). With 7 bases removed from V and 5 bases from J, the gap between germline ends came to 24 bases. The CDR3 DNA is TGTGCCAGCACCTCCTTAGTTCGGCAGACAAGAAACAATGAGCAGTTCTTC. This encodes CASTSLVRQTRNNEQFF.

The CDR3 nucleotides are TGTGCCAGCTCACTCCGACCCGCCGATACTGAAGCTTTCTTT. Translated: CASSLRPADTEAFF. The V call is TRBV18, the J call TRBJ1-1; D call uncertain. CDR3 length: 14 residues. The germline V gene encodes CDR1 KGHSH and CDR2 LQKENI. V lost 4 bases and J lost 5, with 14 bases in between. The whole variable domain, remainder taken from reference TRBV18 and TRBJ1-1, is NAGVMQNPRHLVRRRGQEARLRCSPMKGHSHVYWYRQLPEEGLKFMVYLQKENIIDESGMPKERFSAEFPKEGPSILRIQQVVRGDSAAYFCASSLRPADTEAFFGQGTRLTVV.

This chain connects TRBV4-1 to TRBJ1-1, with a tentative D call TRBD1 (6 bases). V gave up 3 bases and J gave up 4 bases, with 12 bases separating them. The CDR3 has 14 amino acids. Per germline, CDR1 MGHRA and CDR2 YSYEKL. The CDR3 here is CASSHEEGGTEAFF. CDR3 nucleotides: TGCGCCAGCAGCCACGAGGAGGGGGGCACTGAAGCTTTCTTT.

This clonotype was counted a few times. The chain employs TRBV9 and TRBJ2-1; 9 nucleotides align to TRBD1. V trimming: 2 bases; J trimming: 7 bases; junction bases outside the gene matches: 1. The CDR3 extends over 13 amino acids. Germline lookup yields CDR1 SGDLS and CDR2 YYNGEE. The CDR3 sequence: CASSVDRGNEQFF. The CDR3 region has the DNA TGTGCCAGCAGCGTGGACAGGGGTAATGAGCAGTTCTTC.

This sequence joins TRBV5-1 and TRBJ2-3; no firm D call. This CDR3 contains 15 residues. V was clipped by 4 bases and J by 1 base, with 13 bases between them. Germline CDR1 reads SGHRS; CDR2 reads YFSETQ. The CDR3 bases are TGCGCCAGCAGCAAAAGTAGTTCGGGCACAGATACGCAGTATTTT. Translated, it gives CASSKSSSGTDTQYF.

The chain links TRBV7-3 to TRBJ1-1; TRBD1 matches 8 bases. Trimming took 4 bases from V and 4 from J; bases not matched to a gene: 2. Germline V gives CDR1 SGHTA, CDR2 FQGTGA. This CDR3 spans 13 amino acids. CDR3 region: CASSSGGPTEAFF. Here the CDR3 DNA reads TGTGCCAGCAGCTCAGGGGGCCCCACTGAAGCTTTCTTT.

This clonotype was picked up a small number of times. This chain joins TRBV11-1 and TRBJ2-5; no clear D. This CDR3 comprises 14 residues. Trimming took off 3 bases at V and 1 base at J, with 9 bases between the two ends. Germline V gives CDR1 SGHAT, CDR2 FQDESV (reference sequence). CDR3: CASSFLGVQETQYF. CDR3 nucleotide sequence: TGTGCCAGCAGCTTTTTGGGCGTCCAAGAGACCCAGTACTTC.

This clonotype has only a few counts. This CDR3 is CASSPPMGNNYYGYTF. In nucleotides, the CDR3 is TGTGCCAGCTCACCACCGATGGGGAATAACTACTATGGCTACACCTTC. The chain combines TRBV18 with TRBJ1-2; D gene ambiguous. The V and J ends lost 0 bases and 3 bases respectively, with 14 bases between them. The CDR3 length is 16 residues. Germline lookup yields CDR1 KGHSH and CDR2 LQKENI.

This clonotype has more than one count but fewer than ten. The germline gene is not matched at one end of the junction; a read error may be the cause. The V call is TRBV4-2, the J call TRBJ2-5; 16 nucleotides align to TRBD2. Germline-derived CDR1 and CDR2 are LGHNA and YNFKEQ. There are 17 residues in the CDR3. The DNA for the CDR3 is TGTGCCAGCAGTCAAGGGACTAGCGGGGGGGCGGTAGAGACCCAGTACTTC. This gives the protein CASSQGTSGGAVETQYF.

This clonotype was seen at least ten times. The chain recombines TRBV6-2 or TRBV6-3 with TRBJ2-5; tentatively, D is TRBD1 (5 bases). With 6 bases removed from V and 0 bases from J, the gap between germline ends came to 11 bases. This CDR3 region has 14 residues. CDR1 is MNHEY, CDR2 SVGEGT, per germline. As DNA, the CDR3 is TGTGCCAGCAGACCCACAGGCAACCAAGAGACCCAGTACTTC. This codes for CASRPTGNQETQYF.

There are a few counts of this clonotype. The chain is built from TRBV12-3 or TRBV12-4 and TRBJ2-6, with D possibly being TRBD2 (6 bases). The length of the CDR3 is 14 residues. Trimming removed 8 bases from V and 2 bases from J, with 10 bases in between. The CDR3 coding sequence is TGTGCCAGCCTCGGGGGACCTGGGGCCAACGTCCTGACTTTC. Translating gives CASLGGPGANVLTF.

The sample holds a few counts of this clonotype. The chain links TRBV28 to TRBJ1-1, with D uncertain. The CDR3 sequence is 13 residues long. Trimming took 3 bases from V and 7 from J, leaving 12 bases between them. CDR1 MDHEN and CDR2 SYDVKM come from the germline V gene. The CDR3 reads CASSFPIKYEAFF. DNA for the CDR3: TGTGCCAGCAGTTTTCCGATAAAATATGAAGCTTTCTTT.

The chain links TRBV7-3 to TRBJ2-1; D may be TRBD1 (5 bases). The CDR3 contains 17 residues. V lost 1 base and J 7 bases, leaving 20 bases between the germline ends. Per the germline V gene, CDR1 is SGHTA and CDR2 is FQGTGA. The CDR3 reads CASSLNTRQGSGNEQFF. DNA for the CDR3: TGTGCCAGCAGCTTAAATACGAGGCAGGGCTCTGGGAATGAGCAGTTCTTC.

This clonotype was counted between two and nine times. This chain joins TRBV20-1 and TRBJ1-1; D ambiguous. The germline gives CDR1 DFQATT, CDR2 SNEGSKA (reference sequence). There are 11 residues in the CDR3. Deletions cut 5 bases from V and 2 bases from J, with 6 bases between. CDR3 nucleotide sequence: TGCAGTGCTGTAGGAAACACTGAAGCTTTCTTT. Protein product: CSAVGNTEAFF.

CDR3 DNA sequence: TGTGCCAGCAGTAGCCCCCGGGAGATGAACACTGAAGCTTTCTTT. It yields the protein CASSSPREMNTEAFF. V and J are TRBV6-5 and TRBJ1-1; no firm D call. Between the trimmed V and J ends, which lost 5 bases and 0 bases, there was a span of 13 bases. Germline assignment: CDR1 MNHEY and CDR2 SVGAGI. The CDR3 covers 15 residues.

This clonotype has a handful of counts. The chain employs TRBV7-9 and TRBJ2-5, with a possible D match to TRBD2 (6 bases). This CDR3 is built from 13 residues. Germline lookup yields CDR1 SEHNR and CDR2 FQNEAQ (reference sequence). The V end lost 5 bases, the J end lost 5 bases, and 12 bases lay between the germline ends. CDR3 coding DNA: TGTGCCAGCAGCGGGCGGGGAACCGAGACCCAGTACTTC. The encoded protein is CASSGRGTETQYF.

This clonotype occurred a few times. The CDR3 coding sequence is TGTGCCAGTAGTGCCCCAGGTCACGGCACTGAAGCTTTCTTT. It specifies CASSAPGHGTEAFF. V is TRBV19 and J is TRBJ1-1; D uncertain. Germline V gene sequence: CDR1 LNHDA, CDR2 SQIVND (reference sequence). Trimming left V 5 bases short and J 4 bases short, with 14 bases between. The CDR3 has 14 amino acids.

J is TRBJ1-1 and V is TRBV29-1; 7 bases are a match to TRBD1. Germline CDR1 is SQVTM and CDR2 is ANQGSEA. The junction had 7 bases not matched to a gene; V was cut back by 4 bases and J by 2 bases. The CDR3 totals 14 residues. The CDR3 is CSVGTGVRNTEAFF. CDR3 nucleotide sequence: TGCAGCGTTGGTACAGGGGTCAGAAACACTGAAGCTTTCTTT.

The rearrangement joins TRBV12-3 or TRBV12-4 to TRBJ1-1; D might be TRBD1 (6 bases). CDR3 length: 14 amino acids. Trimming removed 3 bases at V and 5 bases at J, with 13 bases between. Here the CDR3 reads CASSFPGDGTEAFF. CDR3 DNA: TGTGCCAGCAGTTTCCCAGGGGATGGTACTGAAGCTTTCTTT.

This clonotype has just a few counts. V usage is TRBV7-9 and J usage is TRBJ1-5; tentative D call: TRBD1 (6 bases). CDR1 is SEHNR and CDR2 is FQNEAQ in the germline V gene (reference sequence). The ends were cut back, 5 bases at V and 7 bases at J, with 18 bases in the middle. The CDR3 spans 15 residues. The CDR3 nucleotides read TGTGCCAGCAGCCCGAGCGCGGGGGCAAGCCAGCCCCAGCATTTT. This sequence encodes CASSPSAGASQPQHF. The full variable domain, its missing parts supplied by reference TRBV7-9 and TRBJ1-5, is DTGVSQNPRHKITKRGQNVTFRCDPISEHNRLYWYRQTLGQGPEFLTYFQNEAQLEKSRLLSDRFSAERPKGSFSTLEIQRTEQGDSAMYLCASSPSAGASQPQHFGDGTRLSIL.

In its sample, this clonotype was seen many times. The chain is built from TRBV20-1 and TRBJ2-7; D remains unclear. The ends were cut back, 5 bases at V and 4 bases at J, with 12 bases in the middle. There are 12 residues in the CDR3. CDR1 and CDR2 from the germline V gene are DFQATT and SNEGSKA (reference sequence). CDR3 coding DNA: TGCAGTGCTCCGGACCAAACTTACGAGCAGTACTTC. Its protein is CSAPDQTYEQYF.

This clonotype is deemed medium-sized (0.01 to 0.1%). This chain joins TRBV11-2 and TRBJ2-5; possibly TRBD2 for D (5 bases). V gave up 5 bases and J gave up 7 bases, with 17 bases separating them. CDR1 SGHAT and CDR2 FQNNGV come from the germline V gene. The CDR3 covers 14 residues. The CDR3 is CASSAREPSGTQYF. CDR3 coding DNA: TGTGCCAGCAGCGCACGGGAACCCTCCGGGACCCAGTACTTC.

This clonotype has more than one count but fewer than ten. The V gene is TRBV11-3, the J gene TRBJ2-3; D call uncertain. V dropped 0 bases and J dropped 3 bases, with 7 bases sitting between them. Germline CDR1 is SGHNT and CDR2 is YENEEA. The CDR3 extends over 14 amino acids. DNA of the CDR3: TGTGCCAGCAGCTTAGAATTTAGGACAGATACGCAGTATTTT. Its translation is CASSLEFRTDTQYF.

This chain links TRBV3-1 with TRBJ2-7, with D hard to call. Germline V gene data show CDR1 as LGHDT and CDR2 as YNNKEL (reference sequence). This CDR3 has 12 residues. V lost 4 bases to trimming and J lost 0 bases, with 4 bases between them. This CDR3 reads CASSPPSYEQYF. The CDR3 DNA sequence: TGTGCCAGCAGCCCGCCCTCCTACGAGCAGTACTTC.